The present T cell receptor (beta chain) was sequenced within a study of shared clonotypes between healthy human individuals. The wider study: Aged 18 to 49, the donors were a couple of women and a few men.

Libraries were prepared by immunoSEQ multiplex PCR; TCRdb keeps only in-frame clonotypes and omits some of them. The repertoire has some 2,000,000 clones, around 95% of them found once; the top ten carry 0.1% to 0.15%. Findings and caveats of the study: Represented diversity (both genetic and exposure-history) was limited by the small number of donors. The authors expected sequencing depth to affect clonotype sharing among donors. Researchers sampled blood only, noting tissue repertoires likely differ.

The V gene's germline CDR1 is MNHEY and CDR2 SMNVEV (reference sequence). Trimming took 2 bases from V and 1 from J, leaving 9 bases between them. CDR3 length: 15 amino acids. As concerns this clone: Its antigen remains unidentified.

Sequencing input: naive CD4+ T cells sorted from blood. Sample subset: CD45RA+ positively selected. V is TRBV27 and J is TRBJ2-1; D gene unclear. This clonotype was sampled from a man between 18 and 29 years old in good health. The CDR3 DNA reads TGTGCCAGCAGTTTAGACGGATTTTCCTACAATGAGCAGTTCTTC. This sequence encodes CASSLDGFSYNEQFF.